This T cell receptor (beta chain) was profiled in a study of PD-1 blockade in classical Hodgkin lymphoma. About the research overall: With a 2-week interval, patients received intravenous nivolumab at 3 mg/kg.

About this clone: Its antigen is not identified. This same CDR3 is encoded by further DNA sequences in the sample.

Sequencing was performed with immunoSEQ multiplex PCR; in TCRdb, only in-frame clones are kept and a portion is missing. Among roughly 60,000 clones, around 90% were seen once, and the ten largest hold about 9.3%. Whole-study results and caveats: Whoever responded completely had baseline diversity much like that seen in newly diagnosed patients. When set against healthy donors, newly diagnosed patients were reported to show lower baseline TCR diversity.

Germline CDR1 SGHRS, CDR2 YFSETQ. The CDR3 sequence is 14 residues long. Trimming shortened V by 0 bases and J by 1 base, and 7 bases separated the two germline ends. The time point denotes: cycle 4 day 1 (C4D1), after 5 to 7 weeks of nivolumab. There was relapse after autologous stem cell transplantation in every patient, and there was variation in brentuximab vedotin exposure. Material: peripheral blood mononuclear cells (PBMCs), obtained before the fourth cycle of nivolumab. The sequence came from a human donor with classical Hodgkin lymphoma. The rearrangement uses TRBV5-1 and TRBJ1-1; D call uncertain. CDR3 sequence (DNA): TGCGCCAGCAGCTTGGATGGGAGGAACACTGAAGCTTTCTTT. The encoded protein is CASSLDGRNTEAFF.